Shown below are 23 T cell receptor beta chains from a single sample sequenced in a study of identical twins. TCRdb used MiXCR to reprocess the 5' RACE reads, holding one entry per CDR3 protein. Of hundreds of thousands of distinct CDR3 sequences listed, 20% to 30% are singletons. The sample was also reused in another study, on T cells expressing NK-cell markers.

The sequencing input was CD4+ T cells sorted from blood. Source of these receptors: a woman aged 18-29 years in good health.

There are a few counts of this clonotype. The chain carries TRBV10-2 and TRBJ1-1; 7 bases are a match to TRBD1. J was trimmed by 0 bases and V by 8 bases; bases with no gene match: 3. The length of the CDR3 is 13 residues. CDR1 WSHSY and CDR2 SAAADI come from the germline V gene. The CDR3 here is CASRDSVNTEAFF. Here the CDR3 DNA reads TGCGCCAGCCGGGACAGCGTGAACACTGAAGCTTTCTTT.

The CDR3 loop reads CASSPAGSRAGELFF. The CDR3 DNA sequence: TGTGCCAGCTCACCAGCGGGGTCCCGGGCCGGGGAGCTGTTTTTT. The gene calls are TRBV18 and TRBJ2-2; weak D call: TRBD2 (6 bases). Trimming removed 2 bases at V and 6 bases at J, with 13 bases between. Per germline, CDR1 KGHSH and CDR2 LQKENI. The length of the CDR3 is 15 residues.

This clonotype was counted many times. J is TRBJ2-3 and V is TRBV4-2; D might be TRBD2 (6 bases). This CDR3 contains 13 residues. With 1 base removed from V and 6 bases from J, the gap between germline ends came to 8 bases. Germline CDR1 and CDR2: LGHNA and YNFKEQ. CDR3 coding DNA: TGTGCCAGCAGCCAAGGGGGGGTTGATACGCAGTATTTT. Its protein product is CASSQGGVDTQYF.

This clonotype has ten or more counts. The CDR3 nucleotides read TGTGCCAGCAGCGGCCCGTTGTGGGGGGCGGCCCGGGAGACCCAGTACTTC. Translation: CASSGPLWGAARETQYF. The chain links TRBV7-2 to TRBJ2-5; D possibly uses TRBD1 or TRBD2 (6 bases each). V lost 5 bases to trimming and J lost 5 bases, with 24 bases between them. Per germline, CDR1 SGHTA and CDR2 FQGNSA. The CDR3 length is 17 residues.

The CDR3 nucleotides read TGCGCCAGCAGCTTGGGAGTAGGCACGAACACTGAAGCTTTCTTT. It is translated as CASSLGVGTNTEAFF. The J gene is TRBJ1-1, the V gene TRBV5-1; D is unclear. V was shortened by 0 bases and J by 1 base, with 10 bases between the two germline ends. The CDR3 has 15 residues. CDR1 SGHRS and CDR2 YFSETQ come from the germline V gene.

The rearrangement uses TRBV3-1 and TRBJ2-3; the D call may be TRBD1 or TRBD2 (6 bases each). Trimming stripped 0 bases from V and 0 bases from J, with 13 bases between. This CDR3 contains 17 residues. Germline V lookup: CDR1 LGHDT, CDR2 YNNKEL (reference sequence). Written as DNA, the CDR3 is TGTGCCAGCAGCCAAGACAGGGGACTCCCTAGCACAGATACGCAGTATTTT. It is translated as CASSQDRGLPSTDTQYF.

The V call is TRBV30, the J call TRBJ2-5; D is perhaps TRBD1 or TRBD2 (5 bases each). Trimming cost V 3 bases and J 3 bases, with 8 bases left between them. Germline assignment: CDR1 GTSNPN and CDR2 SVGIG (reference sequence). The CDR3 is 12 residues long. The DNA of the CDR3 is TGTGCCTGGAGCGAGGGGAAAGAGACCCAGTACTTC. Translated: CAWSEGKETQYF.

This clonotype was found a few times. This chain links TRBV6-1 with TRBJ2-7; 7 bases line up with TRBD1. V was pared by 6 bases and J by 0 bases, with 8 bases of the junction left unmatched. CDR1 is MNHNS and CDR2 is SASEGT in the germline V gene. The length of the CDR3 is 15 residues. The CDR3 loop is CASRDDREFSYEQYF. The DNA for the CDR3 is TGTGCCAGCAGAGATGACAGGGAATTCTCCTACGAGCAGTACTTC.

The chain couples TRBV10-3 to TRBJ2-7, with 7 bases fitting TRBD2. This CDR3 region has 13 residues. V was clipped by 6 bases and J by 2 bases; unmatched bases: 4. Per germline, CDR1 ENHRY and CDR2 SYGVKD. The CDR3 nucleotides read TGTGCCATCAGCATTGGGGGGGCCTACGAGCAGTACTTC. This gives the protein CAISIGGAYEQYF.

The chain carries TRBV12-3 or TRBV12-4 and TRBJ2-1; D not certain. V shed 2 bases and J shed 3 bases, with 11 bases lying between them. CDR3 length equals 15 residues. CDR3 sequence: CASSLQATVYNEQFF. The CDR3 nucleotides are TGTGCCAGCAGTTTACAAGCGACTGTCTACAATGAGCAGTTCTTC.

The chain joins TRBV2 to TRBJ2-7; D remains ambiguous. The length of the CDR3 is 11 residues. Deletions cut 9 bases from V and 4 bases from J, with 10 bases between. Germline-derived CDR1 and CDR2 are SNHLY and FYNNEI. The CDR3 nucleotides read TGTGCCAGTGGGGAAGATTACGAGCAGTACTTC. Amino acid sequence: CASGEDYEQYF.

This clonotype was seen a few times. The chain recombines TRBV12-3 or TRBV12-4 with TRBJ1-5; the D gene is possibly TRBD1 (5 bases). V was cut by 3 bases and J by 6 bases, with 9 bases left in between. CDR3 length equals 13 residues. The CDR3 DNA reads TGTGCCAGCAGTTTCCCAGGGCCTCAGCCCCAGCATTTT. Translated, it gives CASSFPGPQPQHF.

The gene calls are TRBV30 and TRBJ2-5; maybe TRBD1 (5 bases). The CDR3 runs 15 residues. Trimming took 0 bases from V and 7 from J, leaving 18 bases between them. Germline CDR1 is GTSNPN and CDR2 is SVGIG (reference sequence). In nucleotides, the CDR3 is TGTGCCTGGAGTGTACAGGTGGGGCCCCACGGGACCCAGTACTTC. Translation: CAWSVQVGPHGTQYF.

This clonotype was seen more than once but under ten times. The rearrangement uses TRBV7-9 and TRBJ2-3, with unresolved D. V lost 6 bases to trimming and J lost 7 bases, with 20 bases between them. The CDR3 totals 15 residues. Looked up from germline, CDR1 is SEHNR and CDR2 is FQNEAQ (reference sequence). The CDR3 region is CASSWPAGLANTQYF. For the CDR3, the DNA is TGTGCCAGCAGTTGGCCGGCAGGCCTCGCGAATACGCAGTATTTT.

This clonotype was detected only a few times. This chain uses TRBV20-1 with TRBJ1-2; D not certain. Trimming removed 6 bases at V and 1 base at J, with 9 bases between. Germline assignment: CDR1 DFQATT and CDR2 SNEGSKA (reference sequence). The CDR3 extends over 12 amino acids. CDR3 in amino acids: CSADPDNYGYTF. The DNA of the CDR3 is TGCAGTGCAGATCCAGATAACTATGGCTACACCTTC.

This clonotype has more than one count but fewer than ten. The chain employs TRBV12-3 or TRBV12-4 and TRBJ1-1, with D possibly matching TRBD1 (5 bases). This CDR3 region has 13 residues. The germline V and J ends were trimmed by 6 bases and 5 bases, with 13 bases remaining between them. Written as DNA, the CDR3 is TGTGCCAGCAGGGACGCGGGACGGACTGAAGCTTTCTTT. Translating gives CASRDAGRTEAFF.

This clonotype was counted only a few times. An end of the junction differs from the germline gene, which may be a read error. V is TRBV6-6 and J is TRBJ1-6; weak D call: TRBD1 (5 bases). From germline, CDR1 is MNHNY and CDR2 SVGAGI (reference sequence). The CDR3 loop spans 12 amino acids. As DNA, the CDR3 is TGTGCCTGCAGGGAAAAGGGCTCACCCCTCCACTTT. It codes for CACREKGSPLHF.

V is TRBV28 and J is TRBJ2-7; no firm D call. CDR3 size: 12 residues. CDR1 and CDR2 (germline): MDHEN, SYDVKM. V lost 2 bases and J 7 bases, leaving 9 bases between the germline ends. CDR3 DNA sequence: TGTGCCAGCAGTTTAGTCGAGACAGAGCAGTACTTC. It specifies CASSLVETEQYF. The whole variable domain, filled in from reference TRBV28 and TRBJ2-7, reads DVKVTQSSRYLVKRTGEKVFLECVQDMDHENMFWYRQDPGLGLRLIYFSYDVKMKEKGDIPEGYSVSREKKERFSLILESASTNQTSMYLCASSLVETEQYFGPGTRLTVT.

This clonotype has a handful of counts. The V and J genes are TRBV29-1 and TRBJ1-2; TRBD1 matches at 11 bases. The V gene's germline CDR1 is SQVTM and CDR2 ANQGSEA. The CDR3 runs to 11 residues. V shed 6 bases, J shed 7 bases, and the junction held 1 base outside the gene matches. CDR3 sequence: CSVGTGGGYTF. The CDR3, as DNA: TGCAGCGTGGGGACAGGGGGTGGCTACACCTTC.

In its sample, this clonotype was seen a few times. DNA for the CDR3: TGCAGTGCTAGCGTTCTAGCGGCTAGCACAGATACGCAGTATTTT. Its translation: CSASVLAASTDTQYF. The chain has TRBV20-1 and TRBJ2-3; 7 nucleotides align to TRBD2. Germline CDR1 and CDR2: DFQATT and SNEGSKA (reference sequence). The CDR3 runs to 15 residues. Trimming removed 3 bases from V and 0 bases from J; junction bases left unmatched: 6.

A few counts support this clonotype. The chain links TRBV18 to TRBJ2-7; D is ambiguous. The CDR3 runs 13 residues. CDR1 and CDR2 (germline): KGHSH, LQKENI. With 3 bases removed from V and 5 bases from J, the gap between germline ends came to 11 bases. The CDR3 nucleotides read TGTGCCAGCTCACCGACGAGGACCGACGAGCAGTACTTC. Translation: CASSPTRTDEQYF.

This clonotype was observed a handful of times. This rearrangement joins TRBV29-1 to TRBJ2-5; D may be TRBD2 (5 bases). CDR1 is SQVTM and CDR2 is ANQGSEA in the germline V gene. The CDR3 is 12 amino acids. Trimming pared 4 bases from V and 2 bases from J, leaving 8 bases between. The CDR3 DNA follows: TGCAGCGTTGGAGGGATACAAGAGACCCAGTACTTC. Translation: CSVGGIQETQYF.

The chain has TRBV7-9 and TRBJ2-6; D is undetermined. Germline-derived CDR1 and CDR2 are SEHNR and FQNEAQ (reference sequence). This CDR3 comprises 15 residues. Trimming stripped 3 bases from V and 1 base from J, with 7 bases between. CDR3 DNA sequence: TGTGCCAGCAGCTTCCCGACATCTGGGGCCAACGTCCTGACTTTC. It yields the protein CASSFPTSGANVLTF.